Presented here are 11 T cell receptor beta chains from one specimen sequenced in a study of blood T cell repertoires in COVID-19. Assay used: immunoSEQ multiplex PCR; TCRdb lists only in-frame clones, some missing. This sample has about 140,000 clones, with more than 75% found just once. Input material: peripheral blood. The receptors derive from an elderly woman with acute or convalescent COVID-19.

This clone was observed once. This rearrangement joins TRBV4-1 to TRBJ1-2, with TRBD1 matching 8 bases. The ends lost 2 bases at V and 3 bases at J; junction bases unmatched: 5. In germline, CDR1 is MGHRA, CDR2 YSYEKL. This CDR3 has 15 amino acids. For the CDR3, the DNA is TGCGCCAGCAGCCAACCCAGACAGGGGTACTATGGCTACACCTTC. Translating it yields CASSQPRQGYYGYTF.

The table lists this clone with a count of one. V usage is TRBV19 and J usage is TRBJ1-3; 7 bases are a match to TRBD1. The V gene's germline CDR1 is LNHDA and CDR2 SQIVND (reference sequence). The CDR3 runs to 13 residues. V lost 8 bases, J lost 2 bases, and 3 bases stayed unmatched. This chain's CDR3 is CASERGPGNTIYF. DNA for the CDR3: TGTGCCAGTGAAAGGGGGCCTGGAAACACCATATATTTT. The full variable domain, with the rest looked up from reference TRBV19 and TRBJ1-3, is DGGITQSPKYLFRKEGQNVTLSCEQNLNHDAMYWYRQDPGQGLRLIYYSQIVNDFQKGDIAEGYSVSREKKESFPLTVTSAQKNPTAFYLCASERGPGNTIYFGEGSWLTVV.

V usage is TRBV5-4 and J usage is TRBJ2-1, with 11 positions matching TRBD2. V lost 6 bases, J lost 4 bases, and 6 bases stayed unmatched. Germline V gives CDR1 SGHNT, CDR2 YYREEE (reference sequence). CDR3 length equals 15 residues. As DNA, the CDR3 is TGTGCCAGCATCAAATCTAGCGGGGGGTACAATGAGCAGTTCTTC. It yields the protein CASIKSSGGYNEQFF.

V and J are TRBV28 and TRBJ2-7, with D tentatively TRBD2 (6 bases). The V end lost 4 bases, the J end lost 7 bases, and 23 bases lay between the germline ends. Germline V gene lookup returns CDR1 MDHEN and CDR2 SYDVKM. CDR3 size: 16 residues. CDR3 bases: TGTGCCAGCAGTTCCCCCGTCGGGCGGGGTGTGGTTGAGCAGTACTTC. Translating gives CASSSPVGRGVVEQYF.

The table lists this clone with a few counts. V usage is TRBV29-1 and J usage is TRBJ1-5; no clear D. The CDR3 length is 14 residues. Germline V gene sequence: CDR1 SQVTM, CDR2 ANQGSEA. V was trimmed by 4 bases and J by 1 base, leaving 11 bases between them. The CDR3 protein is CSVVEAGSNQPQHF. Here the CDR3 DNA reads TGCAGCGTTGTCGAGGCCGGGAGCAATCAGCCCCAGCATTTT. Complete variable domain (other parts from reference TRBV29-1 and TRBJ1-5): SAVISQKPSRDICQRGTSLTIQCQVDSQVTMMFWYRQQPGQSLTLIATANQGSEATYESGFVIDKFPISRPNLTFSTLTVSNMSPEDSSIYLCSVVEAGSNQPQHFGDGTRLSIL.

This sequence joins TRBV27 and TRBJ1-1; D is ambiguous. The CDR3 is 16 residues long. The V gene lost 5 bases and the J gene lost 1 base, with 17 bases spanning the gap. Germline-derived CDR1 and CDR2 are MNHEY and SMNVEV (reference sequence). The CDR3 nucleotides are TGTGCCAGCAGTGGTAGTCTCCACCTAGGGAACACTGAAGCTTTCTTT. The encoded protein is CASSGSLHLGNTEAFF.

The V call is TRBV6-1, the J call TRBJ2-1; perhaps TRBD2 as D (5 bases). This CDR3 has 16 residues. Germline V gives CDR1 MNHNS, CDR2 SASEGT. With 2 bases removed from V and 0 bases from J, the gap between germline ends came to 11 bases. This chain's CDR3 is CASSEQRFSSYNEQFF. For the CDR3, the DNA is TGTGCCAGCAGTGAACAGCGGTTCAGCTCCTACAATGAGCAGTTCTTC.

V gene TRBV5-1 combines with J gene TRBJ2-1, with TRBD2 identical over 13 bases. Losses at the gene ends were 4 bases for V and 6 bases for J; bases not matched to a gene: 10. In germline, CDR1 is SGHRS, CDR2 YFSETQ. The CDR3 is 17 residues long. The CDR3 spells CASSPGLAGRTLNEQFF. CDR3 DNA: TGCGCCAGCAGCCCGGGACTAGCGGGGCGAACCCTCAATGAGCAGTTCTTC. Drawing the rest from reference TRBV5-1 and TRBJ2-1, the complete variable domain is KAGVTQTPRYLIKTRGQQVTLSCSPISGHRSVSWYQQTPGQGLQFLFEYFSETQRNKGNFPGRFSGRQFSNSRSEMNVSTLELGDSALYLCASSPGLAGRTLNEQFFGPGTRLTVL.

The chain combines TRBV2 with TRBJ1-3; TRBD1 aligns across 10 bases. CDR3 length: 15 residues. CDR1 SNHLY and CDR2 FYNNEI come from the germline V gene. The ends lost 6 bases at V and 0 bases at J; junction bases unmatched: 2. The CDR3 spells CASRRTGGSGNTIYF. In DNA, the CDR3 is TGTGCCAGCAGGAGGACAGGGGGCTCTGGAAACACCATATATTTT.

This chain joins TRBV10-3 and TRBJ2-1; 10 nucleotides line up with TRBD2. CDR1 and CDR2 (germline): ENHRY, SYGVKD. CDR3 length: 15 amino acids. V gave up 4 bases and J gave up 7 bases; unmatched junction bases: 7. The CDR3, as DNA: TGTGCCATCAGTGGGAGGCTAGCGGGAGTTAATGAGCAGTTCTTC. Its translation: CAISGRLAGVNEQFF.

The chain employs TRBV28 and TRBJ1-2; perhaps TRBD1 as D (6 bases). Trimming took 8 bases from V and 1 from J, leaving 14 bases between them. Germline V gives CDR1 MDHEN, CDR2 SYDVKM. The CDR3 spans 14 residues. CDR3 bases: TGTGCCAGCCTGGACAGAAAGGTTAACTATGGCTACACCTTC. Amino acid sequence: CASLDRKVNYGYTF.